The T cell receptor (beta chain) described here comes from a study of CD8 T cells in ankylosing spondylitis. Germline-derived CDR1 and CDR2 are SNHLY and FYNNEI. There are 19 residues in the CDR3. V lost 6 bases, J lost 1 base, and 14 bases stayed unmatched. Broader study findings: Reported data indicate significant enrichment of disease-linked clones within matched ankylosing spondylitis synovial fluid. Within ankylosing spondylitis blood, a TCR beta motif made up of under 10 highly homologous variants appeared to be characteristic.

As to this clonotype: Its antigen is not known.

Library preparation for TCR beta used quantitative 5'-RACE with molecular barcodes. From the 5' RACE reads, TCRdb called clonotypes with MiXCR, one entry per CDR3 protein. The top ten clones hold about 19% of a sample with 670,000 or so distinct CDR3 sequences, under 20% of them seen once. Sample: blood, either unsorted or a sorted T cell fraction (not recorded which). The gene calls are TRBV2 and TRBJ2-3; 12 bases match TRBD2. The receptor comes from a male donor with ankylosing spondylitis. The CDR3 protein is CASSGILAGGLTRTDTQYF. In DNA form, the CDR3 reads TGTGCCAGCAGCGGAATACTAGCGGGGGGCCTCACTCGCACAGATACGCAGTATTTT.